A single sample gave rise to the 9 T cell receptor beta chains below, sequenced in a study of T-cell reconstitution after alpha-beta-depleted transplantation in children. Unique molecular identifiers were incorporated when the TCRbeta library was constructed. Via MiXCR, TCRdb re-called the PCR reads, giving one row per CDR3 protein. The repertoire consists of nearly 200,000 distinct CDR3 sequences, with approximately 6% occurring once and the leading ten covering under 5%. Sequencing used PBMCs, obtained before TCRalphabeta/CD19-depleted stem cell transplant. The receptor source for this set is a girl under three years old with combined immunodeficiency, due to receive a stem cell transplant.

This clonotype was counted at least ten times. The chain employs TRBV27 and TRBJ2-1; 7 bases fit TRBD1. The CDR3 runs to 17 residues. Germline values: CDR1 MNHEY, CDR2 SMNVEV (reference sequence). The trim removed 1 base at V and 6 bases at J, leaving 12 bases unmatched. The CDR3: CASSLFFPVQGVNEQFF. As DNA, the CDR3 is TGTGCCAGCAGTTTATTTTTCCCCGTGCAGGGGGTCAATGAGCAGTTCTTC.

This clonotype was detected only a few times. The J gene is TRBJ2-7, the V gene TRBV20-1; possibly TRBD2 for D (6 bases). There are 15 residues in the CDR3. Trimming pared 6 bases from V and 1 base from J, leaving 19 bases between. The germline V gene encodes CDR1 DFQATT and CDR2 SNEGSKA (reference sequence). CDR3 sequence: CSALIGTSRSYEQYF. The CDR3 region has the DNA TGCAGTGCCCTAATTGGGACTTCGAGGTCCTACGAGCAGTACTTC.

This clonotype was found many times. CDR3 in DNA: TGTGCCAGCAGCACGCCCACGACAGGACCGAACACCGGGGAGCTGTTTTTT. Residues: CASSTPTTGPNTGELFF. V usage is TRBV9 and J usage is TRBJ2-2, with a weak D call TRBD1 (6 bases). The CDR3 runs 17 residues. Trimming pared 4 bases from V and 0 bases from J, leaving 16 bases between. CDR1 is SGDLS, CDR2 YYNGEE, per germline. Together with reference TRBV9 and TRBJ2-2, the CDR3 gives the full variable domain: DSGVTQTPKHLITATGQRVTLRCSPRSGDLSVYWYQQSLDQGLQFLIQYYNGEERAKGNILERFSAQQFPDLHSELNLSSLELGDSALYFCASSTPTTGPNTGELFFGEGSRLTVL.

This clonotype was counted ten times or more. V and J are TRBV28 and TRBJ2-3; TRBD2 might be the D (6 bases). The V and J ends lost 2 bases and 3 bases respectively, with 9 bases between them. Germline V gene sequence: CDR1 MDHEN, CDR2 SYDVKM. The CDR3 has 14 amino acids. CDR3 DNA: TGTGCCAGCAGTTTAGGCCTAGCGACAGATACGCAGTATTTT. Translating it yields CASSLGLATDTQYF.

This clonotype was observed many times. CDR3 sequence reads: CASSPRSGELFF. The DNA for the CDR3 is TGTGCCAGCAGCCCCCGGTCAGGGGAGCTGTTTTTT. This chain joins TRBV12-3 or TRBV12-4 and TRBJ2-2; D remains unclear. The CDR3 consists of 12 residues. The V end was cut by 6 bases, the J end by 8 bases, with 10 bases between.

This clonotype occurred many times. This chain's CDR3 is CASSLSPMRGVYGYTF. Here the CDR3 DNA reads TGCGCCAGCAGCTTGTCGCCGATGCGGGGAGTCTATGGCTACACCTTC. The chain links TRBV5-1 to TRBJ1-2; unclear D gene. V lost 1 base and J lost 4, with 17 bases in between. This CDR3 region has 16 residues. Per the germline V gene, CDR1 is SGHRS and CDR2 is YFSETQ.

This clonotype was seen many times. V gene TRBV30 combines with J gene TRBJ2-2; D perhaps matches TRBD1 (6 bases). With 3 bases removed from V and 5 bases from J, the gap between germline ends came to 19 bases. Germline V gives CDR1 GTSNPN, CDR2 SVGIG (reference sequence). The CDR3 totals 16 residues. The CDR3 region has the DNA TGTGCCTGGAGGGACACCTTACAGGGTTGGACCGGGGAGCTGTTTTTT. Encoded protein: CAWRDTLQGWTGELFF. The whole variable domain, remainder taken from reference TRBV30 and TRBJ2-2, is SQTIHQWPATLVQPVGSPLSLECTVEGTSNPNLYWYRQAAGRGLQLLFYSVGIGQISSEVPQNLSASRPQDRQFILSSKKLLLSDSGFYLCAWRDTLQGWTGELFFGEGSRLTVL.

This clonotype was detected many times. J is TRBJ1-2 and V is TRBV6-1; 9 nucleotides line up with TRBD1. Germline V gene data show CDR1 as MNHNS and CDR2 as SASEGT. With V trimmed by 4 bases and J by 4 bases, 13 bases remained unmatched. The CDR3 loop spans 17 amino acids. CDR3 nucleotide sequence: TGTGCCAGCAGTGTTCGGGACAGGGAATATAGCGGCTATGGCTACACCTTC. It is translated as CASSVRDREYSGYGYTF.

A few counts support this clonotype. This CDR3 is CASQRDPFSGYTF. The CDR3 DNA follows: TGTGCCAGCCAGCGGGACCCCTTCAGTGGCTACACCTTC. The chain is built from TRBV25-1 and TRBJ1-2; a possible D gene is TRBD1 (5 bases). V lost 8 bases to trimming and J lost 7 bases, with 17 bases between them. From germline, CDR1 is MGHDK and CDR2 SYGVNS. The CDR3 covers 13 residues.